These T cell receptor beta chains were read from a single sample in a study of regulatory T cells in long-lasting Graves disease. Using its own MiXCR run on the multiplex PCR reads, TCRdb lists one record per CDR3 protein. In the table there are some 440,000 distinct CDR3 sequences, around 21% of which are singletons. The sample in question was peripheral blood mononuclear cells (PBMCs), obtained when the disease was refractory, from a patient treated with antithyroid drugs. These receptors all stem from a female donor with Graves disease. The CDR3 runs from the conserved cysteine through the conserved F or W. D genes are given only for firm matches. The listing skips clone size in some rows; elsewhere it reads once, few, many or a size class.

cdr3_nt: TGTGCCAGCAGCCCCTCCCGGGAGACCCAGTACTTC
cdr3_aa: CASSPSRETQYF
d_call: .
cdr3_length: 12
v_call: TRBV3-1
j_call: TRBJ2-5
clone_size: many

cdr3_nt: TGTGCCAGCAGTTACTCCGGACAGGCGTTTGGCGAGCAGTACTTC
cdr3_aa: CASSYSGQAFGEQYF
d_call: TRBD1
cdr3_length: 15
v_call: TRBV6-5
j_call: TRBJ2-7
clone_size: .

cdr3_nt: TGTGCCAGCAGCTTGGTAGGGCATGGCTACACCTTC
cdr3_aa: CASSLVGHGYTF
d_call: .
cdr3_length: 12
v_call: TRBV5-1
j_call: TRBJ1-2
clone_size: many

cdr3_nt: TGTGCCAGCAGTCCCTCATTAGCGATTTCCTACGAGCAGTACTTC
cdr3_aa: CASSPSLAISYEQYF
d_call: .
cdr3_length: 15
v_call: TRBV28
j_call: TRBJ2-7
clone_size: few

cdr3_nt: TGTGCCAGCAGCTACCGACGGGGCGGCACAGATACGCAGTATTTT
cdr3_aa: CASSYRRGGTDTQYF
d_call: .
cdr3_length: 15
v_call: TRBV7-6
j_call: TRBJ2-3
clone_size: few

cdr3_nt: TGTGCCAGCAGTTACGGCAGGTTTAGCAATCAGCCCCAGCATTTT
cdr3_aa: CASSYGRFSNQPQHF
d_call: .
cdr3_length: 15
v_call: TRBV6-9
j_call: TRBJ1-5
clone_size: many

cdr3_nt: TGTGCCAGCACCCTGGGAGACTTGAACACTGAAGCTTTCTTT
cdr3_aa: CASTLGDLNTEAFF
d_call: .
cdr3_length: 14
v_call: TRBV3-1
j_call: TRBJ1-1
clone_size: many

cdr3_nt: TGTGCCAGCAGTTACCGGACAGCCTACGAGCAGTACTTC
cdr3_aa: CASSYRTAYEQYF
d_call: .
cdr3_length: 13
v_call: TRBV6-5
j_call: TRBJ2-7
clone_size: many

cdr3_nt: TGTGCCAGCAGCTTAGGGGCAGGTGGAGATTCACCCCTCCACTTT
cdr3_aa: CASSLGAGGDSPLHF
d_call: .
cdr3_length: 15
v_call: TRBV7-8
j_call: TRBJ1-6
clone_size: many

cdr3_nt: TGTGCCAGTAGTATAGAGGCGGGGAACTTGAACACTGAAGCTTTCTTT
cdr3_aa: CASSIEAGNLNTEAFF
d_call: .
cdr3_length: 16
v_call: TRBV19
j_call: TRBJ1-1
clone_size: few

cdr3_nt: TGTGCCAGCTCAGTCGGGGTTTCCTTGAACACTGAAGCTTTCTTT
cdr3_aa: CASSVGVSLNTEAFF
d_call: .
cdr3_length: 15
v_call: TRBV18
j_call: TRBJ1-1
clone_size: many

cdr3_nt: TGTACCAGCAGCTATCCGGTACCGCACCACGAGCAGTACTTC
cdr3_aa: CTSSYPVPHHEQYF
d_call: .
cdr3_length: 14
v_call: TRBV11-1
j_call: TRBJ2-7
clone_size: .

cdr3_nt: TGCGCCAGCATGGGTGCCGGGGAGCTGTTTTTT
cdr3_aa: CASMGAGELFF
d_call: .
cdr3_length: 11
v_call: TRBV6-9
j_call: TRBJ2-2
clone_size: .

cdr3_nt: TGTGCCAGCAGTCATTCGGCAGGGCGTAATTCACCCCTCCACTTT
cdr3_aa: CASSHSAGRNSPLHF
d_call: .
cdr3_length: 15
v_call: TRBV28
j_call: TRBJ1-6
clone_size: many

cdr3_nt: TGTGCCAGCAGCTTACGGCAGGTAGATGGCTACACCTTC
cdr3_aa: CASSLRQVDGYTF
d_call: .
cdr3_length: 13
v_call: TRBV7-9
j_call: TRBJ1-2
clone_size: few

cdr3_nt: TGCGCCAGCAGCTTACTAACCATTACCTACGAGCAGTACTTC
cdr3_aa: CASSLLTITYEQYF
d_call: .
cdr3_length: 14
v_call: TRBV5-1
j_call: TRBJ2-7
clone_size: many

cdr3_nt: TGTGCCACCAGTGATGGGAAAACAGGTCCCGTCTACGAGCAGTACTTC
cdr3_aa: CATSDGKTGPVYEQYF
d_call: .
cdr3_length: 16
v_call: TRBV24-1
j_call: TRBJ2-7
clone_size: .

cdr3_nt: TGTGCCAGCAGTTATGAGGGGGCTTATGGCTACACCTTC
cdr3_aa: CASSYEGAYGYTF
d_call: TRBD1
cdr3_length: 13
v_call: TRBV6-5
j_call: TRBJ1-2
clone_size: many

cdr3_nt: TGTGCCACCAGTGACTGGGGCAGGGGGGAAGAGACCCAGTACTTC
cdr3_aa: CATSDWGRGEETQYF
d_call: .
cdr3_length: 15
v_call: TRBV24-1
j_call: TRBJ2-5
clone_size: .

cdr3_nt: TGCAGCGTTACTGGAGAGTGGTCCTACGAGCAGTACTTC
cdr3_aa: CSVTGEWSYEQYF
d_call: .
cdr3_length: 13
v_call: TRBV29-1
j_call: TRBJ2-7
clone_size: many

cdr3_nt: TGTGCCAGCAGCCATATCGCAACAGGGGGCTCGTCTTACACCGGGGAGCTGTTTTTT
cdr3_aa: CASSHIATGGSSYTGELFF
d_call: TRBD1
cdr3_length: 19
v_call: TRBV7-6
j_call: TRBJ2-2
clone_size: .

cdr3_nt: TGTGCCAGCAGCCACGTGTCCTCCGGGGAGCTGTTTTTT
cdr3_aa: CASSHVSSGELFF
d_call: .
cdr3_length: 13
v_call: TRBV9
j_call: TRBJ2-2
clone_size: .

cdr3_nt: TGTGCCAGCAGGGACCATACAGACCAGGGCAACGGGGCAGGCTACACCTTC
cdr3_aa: CASRDHTDQGNGAGYTF
d_call: .
cdr3_length: 17
v_call: TRBV2
j_call: TRBJ1-2
clone_size: .

cdr3_nt: TGTGCCAGCGAAGATATGAGGGTGAGGACCTACGAGCAGTACTTC
cdr3_aa: CASEDMRVRTYEQYF
d_call: .
cdr3_length: 15
v_call: TRBV7-9
j_call: TRBJ2-7
clone_size: .

cdr3_nt: TGTGCCAGCAGTGGGCTAGCGGGGGAGATTTTAGATACGCAGTATTTT
cdr3_aa: CASSGLAGEILDTQYF
d_call: TRBD2
cdr3_length: 16
v_call: TRBV6-1
j_call: TRBJ2-3
clone_size: .

cdr3_nt: TGCAGCGCCGCGGACAGAGTATACGAGCAGTACTTC
cdr3_aa: CSAADRVYEQYF
d_call: .
cdr3_length: 12
v_call: TRBV29-1
j_call: TRBJ2-7
clone_size: few

cdr3_nt: TGTGCCAGCAGCTACGGACTAGCGGGAGCCGGGGAGCTGTTTTTT
cdr3_aa: CASSYGLAGAGELFF
d_call: TRBD2
cdr3_length: 15
v_call: TRBV7-8
j_call: TRBJ2-2
clone_size: .

cdr3_nt: TGTGCCAGCAGTAAAACAGAGAAGAACACTGAAGCTTTCTTT
cdr3_aa: CASSKTEKNTEAFF
d_call: .
cdr3_length: 14
v_call: TRBV6-1
j_call: TRBJ1-1
clone_size: .

cdr3_nt: TGTGCCAGCAGCCGGGGACAGGGAATTCGTGGAAACACCATATATTTT
cdr3_aa: CASSRGQGIRGNTIYF
d_call: TRBD1
cdr3_length: 16
v_call: TRBV4-2
j_call: TRBJ1-3
clone_size: .

cdr3_nt: TGTGCCAGCAGTGAACGCGGGAGGCCCCCCTACGAGCAGTACTTC
cdr3_aa: CASSERGRPPYEQYF
d_call: TRBD2
cdr3_length: 15
v_call: TRBV25-1
j_call: TRBJ2-7
clone_size: .

cdr3_nt: TGTGCCAGCAGGGGTACAGGGTTTCGGGGCAATCAGCCCCAGCATTTT
cdr3_aa: CASRGTGFRGNQPQHF
d_call: .
cdr3_length: 16
v_call: TRBV6-1
j_call: TRBJ1-5
clone_size: .

cdr3_nt: TGTGCCAGCAGTGAGTCCGACCCGGGCAGTGAAGCTTTCTTT
cdr3_aa: CASSESDPGSEAFF
d_call: .
cdr3_length: 14
v_call: TRBV25-1
j_call: TRBJ1-1
clone_size: .

cdr3_nt: TGTGCCAGCACCCCTGGACTAGCGTCCCCCTACGAGCAGTACTTC
cdr3_aa: CASTPGLASPYEQYF
d_call: TRBD2
cdr3_length: 15
v_call: TRBV6-1
j_call: TRBJ2-7
clone_size: many

cdr3_nt: TGCAGCGTGATGGCTTGGGGTAGCGGGAGATCCCCCGGGGAGCTGTTTTTT
cdr3_aa: CSVMAWGSGRSPGELFF
d_call: TRBD2
cdr3_length: 17
v_call: TRBV29-1
j_call: TRBJ2-2
clone_size: few

cdr3_nt: TGCAGCGTTGCAGGGGCCACCGGGGAGCTGTTTTTT
cdr3_aa: CSVAGATGELFF
d_call: .
cdr3_length: 12
v_call: TRBV29-1
j_call: TRBJ2-2
clone_size: few

cdr3_nt: TGTGCCAGCAGTGACTTGAACAGGGGAGGCTATGGCTACACCTTC
cdr3_aa: CASSDLNRGGYGYTF
d_call: TRBD1
cdr3_length: 15
v_call: TRBV6-1
j_call: TRBJ1-2
clone_size: many

cdr3_nt: TGTGCCAGCAGTCCGAAATGGGACTACGAGCAGTACTTC
cdr3_aa: CASSPKWDYEQYF
d_call: .
cdr3_length: 13
v_call: TRBV6-1
j_call: TRBJ2-7
clone_size: many

cdr3_nt: TGCAGTGGCCGGCCTAGCGCCGAGACCCAGTACTTC
cdr3_aa: CSGRPSAETQYF
d_call: .
cdr3_length: 12
v_call: TRBV20-1
j_call: TRBJ2-5
clone_size: many

cdr3_nt: TGCGCCAGCAGCTTGGACGGGGGGTTTCGCGAGCAGTACTTC
cdr3_aa: CASSLDGGFREQYF
d_call: TRBD2
cdr3_length: 14
v_call: TRBV5-1
j_call: TRBJ2-7
clone_size: .

cdr3_nt: TGTGCCAGCACCCCTCCGGGTAGGGCCGGCGGGGAGCTGTTTTTT
cdr3_aa: CASTPPGRAGGELFF
d_call: .
cdr3_length: 15
v_call: TRBV7-8
j_call: TRBJ2-2
clone_size: few

cdr3_nt: TGTGCCTGGAGTGGTAGCTTGGGTGGCGAGCAGTACTTC
cdr3_aa: CAWSGSLGGEQYF
d_call: .
cdr3_length: 13
v_call: TRBV30
j_call: TRBJ2-7
clone_size: many

cdr3_nt: TGTGCTAGTGGTTTGGTAACAGGGGGGGGGACCGGGGAGCTGTTTTTT
cdr3_aa: CASGLVTGGGTGELFF
d_call: .
cdr3_length: 16
v_call: TRBV12-5
j_call: TRBJ2-2
clone_size: few

cdr3_nt: TGTGCCAGCAGTTTGATCGGACAGGGGGCTTACGAGCAGTACTTC
cdr3_aa: CASSLIGQGAYEQYF
d_call: TRBD1
cdr3_length: 15
v_call: TRBV12-3/TRBV12-4
j_call: TRBJ2-7
clone_size: many

cdr3_nt: TGTGCCAGCAGCACCACTAGCGGACTGAACACCGGGGAGCTGTTTTTT
cdr3_aa: CASSTTSGLNTGELFF
d_call: TRBD2
cdr3_length: 16
v_call: TRBV14
j_call: TRBJ2-2
clone_size: .